A selection of T cell receptor beta chains follows, all from one sample in a study of blood T cells in healthy people across ages. TCRdb passed the 5' RACE reads through MiXCR, listing each CDR3 protein once. This sample has 1.5 million to 2 million distinct CDR3 sequences; around half occur once, and the top ten carry less than 2.5%. Sequenced: blood. The receptors were gathered from a woman in her 40s in good health. Each CDR3 is given with its conserved first and last residue. The D gene is left open where the match is weak. Clone size is not always given. Where it is, it says once, few, many or a class for expanded clones.

J | V | D | size | CDR3 | DNA
TRBJ2-7 | TRBV3-1 | TRBD2 | NA | CASSQGLAGGPYEQYF | TGTGCCAGCAGCCAAGGGCTTGCGGGGGGGCCCTACGAGCAGTACTTC
TRBJ2-3 | TRBV7-3 | TRBD1 | NA | CASSPGQGRRITTDTQYF | TGTGCCAGCAGCCCTGGACAGGGTCGCAGGATAACCACAGATACGCAGTATTTT
TRBJ1-3 | TRBV7-2 | NA | NA | CASSLGPPSGNTIYF | TGTGCCAGCAGCTTAGGACCCCCCTCTGGAAACACCATATATTTT
TRBJ1-6 | TRBV7-9 | TRBD1 | NA | CASSRGTVPTYNSPLHF | TGTGCCAGCAGCCGAGGGACAGTCCCCACCTATAATTCACCCCTCCACTTT
TRBJ1-6 | TRBV25-1 | NA | NA | CASSELGRVGSPLHF | TGTGCCAGCAGTGAATTAGGCAGGGTAGGATCACCCCTCCACTTT
TRBJ2-3 | TRBV10-3 | TRBD1 | few | CAISDGTGAITQYF | TGTGCCATCAGCGACGGGACAGGGGCCATTACGCAGTATTTT
TRBJ2-1 | TRBV2 | TRBD2 | NA | CASSEGRGGANEQFF | TGTGCCAGCAGTGAAGGGCGCGGGGGGGCCAATGAGCAGTTCTTC
TRBJ1-1 | TRBV20-1 | NA | NA | CSARDFRGLWGEAFF | TGCAGTGCTAGAGATTTCAGGGGCCTGTGGGGTGAAGCTTTCTTT
TRBJ1-6 | TRBV6-5 | NA | NA | CASRSYGQLYNSPLHF | TGTGCCAGCAGATCATACGGACAGCTTTATAATTCACCCCTCCACTTT
TRBJ2-7 | TRBV20-1 | TRBD1 | few | CSAQTGGGTYEQYF | TGCAGTGCTCAGACAGGGGGGGGTACCTACGAGCAGTACTTC
TRBJ2-4 | TRBV7-2 | NA | NA | CASSYSRDSLRAKNIQYF | TGTGCCAGCAGTTATAGCCGGGACTCCCTTCGGGCCAAAAACATTCAGTACTTC
TRBJ2-3 | TRBV29-1 | TRBD2 | few | CSAGQLADRSDTQYF | TGCAGCGCCGGCCAGCTAGCGGATCGTTCAGATACGCAGTATTTT
TRBJ2-1 | TRBV4-2 | NA | few | CASSPQGRPEQFF | TGTGCCAGCAGCCCCCAGGGTCGGCCTGAGCAGTTCTTC
TRBJ2-5 | TRBV29-1 | NA | few | CNAGTGETQYF | TGCAACGCAGGGACGGGAGAGACCCAGTACTTC
TRBJ2-3 | TRBV28 | TRBD2 | NA | CASSSLIIEERDTDTQYF | TGTGCCAGCAGTTCCCTAATCATTGAAGAGCGGGACACAGATACGCAGTATTTT
TRBJ1-2 | TRBV7-2 | TRBD1 | NA | CASSPLGGGTGYTF | TGTGCCAGCAGCCCCCTTGGAGGGGGCACGGGCTACACCTTC
TRBJ2-7 | TRBV4-2 | TRBD1 | NA | CASSQETKVRGRGQPDSYEQYF | TGTGCCAGCAGCCAAGAAACAAAGGTTAGGGGGCGAGGCCAACCCGACAGCTACGAGCAGTACTTC
TRBJ2-3 | TRBV7-2 | NA | few | CASSLGGQVPEAQYF | TGTGCCAGCAGCTTAGGGGGGCAGGTTCCTGAGGCGCAGTATTTT
TRBJ1-2 | TRBV29-1 | NA | few | CSVNTNYGYTF | TGCAGCGTAAATACTAACTATGGCTACACCTTC
TRBJ2-7 | TRBV7-9 | TRBD2 | NA | CASSYPGGSDYEQYF | TGTGCCAGCAGCTACCCGGGGGGTAGCGACTACGAGCAGTACTTC
TRBJ2-1 | TRBV7-2 | NA | few | CASSLTLTVFYNEQFF | TGTGCCAGCAGCTTAACCCTAACAGTGTTCTACAATGAGCAGTTCTTC
TRBJ2-1 | TRBV7-9 | TRBD2 | NA | CASSPPGLAGDNYNEQFF | TGTGCCAGCAGCCCTCCTGGACTAGCGGGGGACAACTACAATGAGCAGTTCTTC
TRBJ2-2 | TRBV27 | TRBD1 | NA | CASSAVGGTGVYTGELFF | TGTGCCAGCTCCGCCGTAGGGGGGACAGGGGTTTACACCGGGGAGCTGTTTTTT
TRBJ2-3 | TRBV4-2 | TRBD2 | NA | CASSQDGTSGGAGDTQYF | TGTGCCAGCAGCCAAGACGGGACTAGCGGGGGGGCCGGGGATACGCAGTATTTT
TRBJ2-7 | TRBV6-6 | TRBD1 | few | CASRRARDSPYEQYF | TGTGCCAGCAGACGAGCCCGGGACAGCCCCTACGAGCAGTACTTC
TRBJ2-6 | TRBV20-1 | TRBD1 | NA | CSARSGTASDRRANVLTF | TGCAGTGCTAGGTCTGGGACAGCATCCGACCGACGGGCCAACGTCCTGACTTTC
TRBJ2-1 | TRBV20-1 | NA | NA | CSARFLENEQFF | TGCAGTGCTAGATTCCTTGAAAATGAGCAGTTCTTC
TRBJ2-5 | TRBV7-9 | TRBD2 | NA | CTSSLGLADGETQYF | TGTACCAGCAGCTTAGGACTAGCGGATGGGGAGACCCAGTACTTC
TRBJ2-5 | TRBV7-9 | NA | few | CASSFTDFQETQYF | TGTGCCAGCAGCTTTACCGACTTCCAAGAGACCCAGTACTTC
TRBJ2-7 | TRBV7-3 | TRBD2 | NA | CASRSQERRGVYEQYF | TGTGCCAGCAGGTCCCAGGAGCGGCGGGGGGTTTACGAGCAGTACTTC
TRBJ2-7 | TRBV5-1 | TRBD1 | NA | CASSMPPGTGFHEQYF | TGCGCCAGCAGCATGCCCCCCGGGACAGGGTTCCACGAGCAGTACTTC
TRBJ2-5 | TRBV28 | NA | NA | CASLGLETQYF | TGTGCCTCCCTCGGGTTGGAGACCCAGTACTTC
TRBJ2-1 | TRBV10-3 | NA | once | CAISESGAGRSCNEQFF | TGTGCCATCAGTGAGTCTGGCGCAGGCCGGTCCTGCAATGAGCAGTTCTTC
TRBJ1-1 | TRBV20-1 | NA | NA | CSARGPGAYTEAFF | TGCAGTGCTAGAGGTCCCGGAGCCTACACTGAAGCTTTCTTT
TRBJ2-1 | TRBV11-1 | TRBD2 | NA | CASSLLARGLAGRNEQFF | TGTGCCAGCAGCTTATTGGCGCGGGGACTAGCGGGCCGCAATGAGCAGTTCTTC
TRBJ2-7 | TRBV28 | NA | few | CASSFSSHEQYF | TGTGCCAGCAGTTTCTCCTCCCACGAGCAGTACTTC
TRBJ2-3 | TRBV7-8 | NA | NA | CASSPVAVLSTDTQYF | TGTGCCAGCAGCCCAGTAGCGGTTCTCTCCACAGATACGCAGTATTTT
TRBJ2-7 | TRBV6-1 | NA | NA | CASSFLDTYEQYF | TGTGCCAGCAGTTTCCTTGACACCTACGAGCAGTACTTC
TRBJ2-4 | TRBV4-3 | TRBD2 | few | CASTPTSGGVQNIQYF | TGCGCCAGCACCCCGACTAGCGGGGGGGTTCAAAACATTCAGTACTTC
TRBJ2-1 | TRBV7-8 | TRBD2 | once | CASGETSGRRDEQFF | TGTGCCAGCGGTGAGACTAGCGGGCGGAGGGATGAGCAGTTCTTC
TRBJ2-3 | TRBV6-5 | NA | few | CASSNLGVPFFGTQYF | TGTGCCAGCAGCAATCTAGGGGTCCCGTTTTTTGGGACGCAGTATTTT
TRBJ2-7 | TRBV7-2 | NA | NA | CASSLAVASSYEQYF | TGTGCCAGCAGCTTAGCGGTAGCGAGTTCCTACGAGCAGTACTTC
TRBJ1-2 | TRBV4-3 | NA | NA | CASSQKLQRIGGYTF | TGCGCCAGCAGCCAAAAGCTACAGCGGATTGGGGGCTACACCTTC
TRBJ1-4 | TRBV7-9 | NA | NA | CASRFEGVNEKLFF | TGTGCCAGCAGGTTCGAGGGGGTGAATGAAAAACTGTTTTTT
TRBJ2-1 | TRBV10-2 | NA | few | CASLDSYNEQFF | TGCGCCAGTTTGGATTCCTACAATGAGCAGTTCTTC
TRBJ2-5 | TRBV7-3 | TRBD1 | NA | CASSPSGQGQETQYF | TGTGCCAGCAGCCCCTCCGGACAGGGCCAAGAGACCCAGTACTTC
TRBJ2-7 | TRBV6-2/TRBV6-3 | TRBD1 | few | CASSPRDRASHEQYF | TGTGCCAGCAGTCCCCGGGACAGGGCATCCCACGAGCAGTACTTC
TRBJ2-1 | TRBV3-1 | TRBD2 | NA | CASSPQLAGGYNEQFF | TGTGCCAGCAGCCCCCAACTAGCGGGGGGTTACAATGAGCAGTTCTTC
TRBJ1-5 | TRBV29-1 | TRBD1 | NA | CSVGAGGDGNQPQHF | TGCAGCGTTGGGGCAGGGGGCGATGGCAATCAGCCCCAGCATTTT
TRBJ2-3 | TRBV6-5 | NA | few | CASSYRRLGSTDTQYF | TGTGCCAGCAGTTACCGGAGACTAGGAAGTACAGATACGCAGTATTTT
TRBJ2-7 | TRBV20-1 | NA | NA | CSAVRQPAHSYEQYF | TGCAGTGCCGTGCGGCAGCCCGCCCACTCCTACGAGCAGTACTTC
TRBJ2-1 | TRBV13 | NA | few | CASSRSPDLGVSDEQFF | TGTGCCAGCAGCCGATCACCGGACCTAGGGGTTTCCGATGAGCAGTTCTTC
TRBJ2-3 | TRBV4-1 | NA | NA | CASSPHAGDTDTQYF | TGCGCCAGCAGCCCGCACGCGGGGGACACGGATACGCAGTATTTT
TRBJ2-1 | TRBV20-1 | TRBD1 | NA | CSALPGQGMVHEQFF | TGCAGTGCTTTGCCGGGACAGGGGATGGTCCATGAGCAGTTCTTC
TRBJ1-1 | TRBV20-1 | NA | once | CSARDPLRVNTEAFF | TGCAGTGCTAGAGACCCTCTCCGGGTGAACACTGAAGCTTTCTTT
TRBJ1-5 | TRBV6-5 | TRBD1 | NA | CASSPDRVSQPQHF | TGTGCCAGCAGTCCGGACAGGGTGAGTCAGCCCCAGCATTTT
TRBJ2-6 | TRBV4-3 | NA | NA | CASSQDRGVGTSGANVLTF | TGCGCCAGCAGCCAAGATCGCGGGGTAGGCACCTCTGGGGCCAACGTCCTGACTTTC
TRBJ2-1 | TRBV7-2 | NA | few | CASRMGGAGPDNEQFF | TGTGCCAGCAGAATGGGCGGGGCAGGACCCGACAATGAGCAGTTCTTC
TRBJ2-1 | TRBV7-9 | NA | once | CASSVQTPSAYNEQFF | TGTGCCAGCAGCGTTCAAACTCCATCCGCCTACAATGAGCAGTTCTTC